Listed below are T cell receptor beta chains from one sample, sequenced in a study of Ad26.COV2.S vaccination and SARS-CoV-2 variants. Repertoires were generated with immunoSEQ multiplex PCR, while TCRdb's copy carries only in-frame clones and drops some. The profile shows hundreds of thousands of clones, roughly four fifths of them singletons. The sample consisted of peripheral blood, taken in a trial of Ad26.COV2.S vaccine versus placebo. Source of these receptors: a person aged 18 to 65 who received the Ad26.COV2.S COVID-19 vaccine or a placebo. Each CDR3 is given with its conserved first and last residue. Each record gives: D gene, V gene, J gene, CDR3 protein. The D gene is left open where the match is weak.

d_call: -
v_call: TRBV7-6
j_call: TRBJ2-5
cdr3_aa: CASSLFPGEETQYF

d_call: -
v_call: TRBV27
j_call: TRBJ2-7
cdr3_aa: CASSPGDSYEQYF

d_call: -
v_call: TRBV13
j_call: TRBJ1-4
cdr3_aa: CASSFSSRLNEKLFF

d_call: -
v_call: TRBV20-1
j_call: TRBJ2-7
cdr3_aa: CSASQGGSSYEQYF

d_call: -
v_call: TRBV4-1
j_call: TRBJ1-1
cdr3_aa: CASSQGGRGGWTEAFF

d_call: -
v_call: TRBV5-1
j_call: TRBJ2-5
cdr3_aa: CASSDTGYETQYF

d_call: -
v_call: TRBV2
j_call: TRBJ2-2
cdr3_aa: CASRHRVLRTGELFF

d_call: TRBD1
v_call: TRBV7-2
j_call: TRBJ1-4
cdr3_aa: CASSLGQGTNEKLFF

d_call: TRBD2
v_call: TRBV7-3
j_call: TRBJ2-7
cdr3_aa: CASMASGSYEQYF

d_call: -
v_call: TRBV5-4
j_call: TRBJ1-2
cdr3_aa: CASSFSGLSNYGYTF

d_call: -
v_call: TRBV10-2
j_call: TRBJ1-6
cdr3_aa: CASSESSGGGSPLHF

d_call: -
v_call: TRBV5-1
j_call: TRBJ2-1
cdr3_aa: CASRPGGPNEQFF

d_call: TRBD1
v_call: TRBV5-1
j_call: TRBJ2-4
cdr3_aa: CASSLGDRSNIQYF

d_call: -
v_call: TRBV4-2
j_call: TRBJ2-2
cdr3_aa: CASSPWVAGLTGELFF

d_call: -
v_call: TRBV10-3
j_call: TRBJ2-7
cdr3_aa: CAISDSSSSYEQYF

d_call: -
v_call: TRBV7-9
j_call: TRBJ2-2
cdr3_aa: CASRTGRAVELFF

d_call: TRBD1
v_call: TRBV15
j_call: TRBJ2-7
cdr3_aa: CATSRSGTGDYEQYF

d_call: -
v_call: TRBV19
j_call: TRBJ1-5
cdr3_aa: CASSWSGGGNQPQHF

d_call: -
v_call: TRBV28
j_call: TRBJ1-5
cdr3_aa: CASSLFGALRQPQHF

d_call: TRBD1
v_call: TRBV9
j_call: TRBJ1-6
cdr3_aa: CASSPRQGNSPLHF

d_call: -
v_call: TRBV29-1
j_call: TRBJ2-3
cdr3_aa: CSVAGNRESDTQYF

d_call: -
v_call: TRBV6-5
j_call: TRBJ1-4
cdr3_aa: CASSHTATNEKLFF

d_call: -
v_call: TRBV20-1
j_call: TRBJ1-4
cdr3_aa: CSARGRGLLFF

d_call: TRBD2
v_call: TRBV4-2
j_call: TRBJ2-7
cdr3_aa: CASSQETSGVYEQYF

d_call: -
v_call: TRBV19
j_call: TRBJ1-5
cdr3_aa: CATRPGSLTYQPQHF

d_call: -
v_call: TRBV7-9
j_call: TRBJ2-2
cdr3_aa: CASSAQPSTGELFF

d_call: -
v_call: TRBV2
j_call: TRBJ2-3
cdr3_aa: CASSGTVTDTQYF

d_call: TRBD1
v_call: TRBV5-5
j_call: TRBJ1-2
cdr3_aa: CASSATGAYGYTF

d_call: -
v_call: TRBV18
j_call: TRBJ2-2
cdr3_aa: CASSPSGPVSGELFF

d_call: TRBD2
v_call: TRBV15
j_call: TRBJ2-1
cdr3_aa: CATRFSGRWVEQFF

d_call: -
v_call: TRBV19
j_call: TRBJ2-7
cdr3_aa: CASSPGASYEQYF

d_call: TRBD2
v_call: TRBV30
j_call: TRBJ2-7
cdr3_aa: CAWSGTSGSEQYF

d_call: -
v_call: TRBV7-6
j_call: TRBJ2-7
cdr3_aa: CASSLGYVGTSYEQYF

d_call: -
v_call: TRBV28
j_call: TRBJ2-1
cdr3_aa: CASSTQHTGRRYNEQFF

d_call: -
v_call: TRBV27
j_call: TRBJ1-1
cdr3_aa: CASGFGGGTEAFF

d_call: TRBD1
v_call: TRBV19
j_call: TRBJ2-7
cdr3_aa: CASSSWDRGGEQYF